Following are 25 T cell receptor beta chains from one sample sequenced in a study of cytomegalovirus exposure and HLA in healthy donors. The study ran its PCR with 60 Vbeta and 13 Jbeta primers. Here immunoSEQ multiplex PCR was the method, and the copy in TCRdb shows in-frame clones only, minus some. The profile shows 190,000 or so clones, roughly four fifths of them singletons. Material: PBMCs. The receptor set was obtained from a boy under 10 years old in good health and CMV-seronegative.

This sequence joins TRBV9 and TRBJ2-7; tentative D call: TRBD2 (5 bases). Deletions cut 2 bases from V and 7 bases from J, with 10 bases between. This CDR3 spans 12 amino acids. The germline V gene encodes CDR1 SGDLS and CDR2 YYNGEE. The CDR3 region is CASSVGVGEQYF. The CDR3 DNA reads TGTGCCAGCAGCGTCGGGGTGGGGGAGCAGTACTTC.

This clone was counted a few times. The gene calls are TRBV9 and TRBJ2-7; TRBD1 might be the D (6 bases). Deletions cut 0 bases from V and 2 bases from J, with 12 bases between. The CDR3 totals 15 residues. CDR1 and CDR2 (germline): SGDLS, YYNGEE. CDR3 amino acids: CASSVGRPGAYEQYF. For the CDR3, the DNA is TGTGCCAGCAGCGTAGGACGGCCAGGGGCCTACGAGCAGTACTTC.

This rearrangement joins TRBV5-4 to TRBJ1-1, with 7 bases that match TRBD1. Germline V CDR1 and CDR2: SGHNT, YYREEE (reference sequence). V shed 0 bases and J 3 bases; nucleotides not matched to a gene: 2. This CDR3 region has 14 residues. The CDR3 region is CASSLEGGYTEAFF. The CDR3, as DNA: TGTGCCAGCAGCTTGGAAGGGGGCTACACTGAAGCTTTCTTT.

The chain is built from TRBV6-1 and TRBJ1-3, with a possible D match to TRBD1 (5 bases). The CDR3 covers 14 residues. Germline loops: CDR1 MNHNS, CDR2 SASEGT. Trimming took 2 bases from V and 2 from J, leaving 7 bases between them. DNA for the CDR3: TGTGCCAGCAGTGAACGGGGGGCTGGAAACACCATATATTTT. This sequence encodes CASSERGAGNTIYF.

CDR3 region: CASSFYRQGHSGNTIYF. As DNA, the CDR3 is TGCGCCAGCAGCTTCTATCGACAGGGCCACTCTGGAAACACCATATATTTT. The genes are TRBV5-1 and TRBJ1-3, with 7 bases lining up with TRBD1. V was pared by 2 bases and J by 0 bases, with 8 bases of the junction left unmatched. CDR1 SGHRS and CDR2 YFSETQ come from the germline V gene. The CDR3 length is 17 residues. The full variable domain, completed using reference TRBV5-1 and TRBJ1-3, is KAGVTQTPRYLIKTRGQQVTLSCSPISGHRSVSWYQQTPGQGLQFLFEYFSETQRNKGNFPGRFSGRQFSNSRSEMNVSTLELGDSALYLCASSFYRQGHSGNTIYFGEGSWLTVV.

The CDR3: CASSSRGRRGGYEQFF. CDR3 in DNA: TGTGCCAGCAGCTCGCGAGGAAGGCGGGGGGGGTATGAGCAGTTCTTC. This chain links TRBV7-6 with TRBJ2-1, with TRBD2 matching 9 bases. Per germline, CDR1 SGHVS and CDR2 FNYEAQ. CDR3 size: 16 residues. Unmatched junction bases numbered 12, after V lost 4 bases and J lost 8 bases.

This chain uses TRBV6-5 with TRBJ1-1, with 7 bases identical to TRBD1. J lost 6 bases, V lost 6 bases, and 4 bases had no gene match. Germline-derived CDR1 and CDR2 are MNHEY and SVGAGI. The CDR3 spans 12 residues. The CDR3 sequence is CASSHDRAEAFF. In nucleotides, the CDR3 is TGTGCCAGCAGCCACGACAGGGCTGAAGCTTTCTTT.

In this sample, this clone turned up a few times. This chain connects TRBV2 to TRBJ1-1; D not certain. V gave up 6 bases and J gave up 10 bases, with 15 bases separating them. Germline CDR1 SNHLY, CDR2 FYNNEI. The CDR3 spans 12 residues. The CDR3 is CASRERPPSAFF. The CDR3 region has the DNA TGTGCCAGCAGGGAGAGGCCCCCCTCAGCTTTCTTT.

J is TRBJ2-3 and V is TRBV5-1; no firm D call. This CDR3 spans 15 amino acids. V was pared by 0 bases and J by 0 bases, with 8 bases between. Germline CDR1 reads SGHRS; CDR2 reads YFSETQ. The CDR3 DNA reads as TGCGCCAGCAGCTTGGGCCAGAGGAGCACAGATACGCAGTATTTT. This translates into CASSLGQRSTDTQYF.

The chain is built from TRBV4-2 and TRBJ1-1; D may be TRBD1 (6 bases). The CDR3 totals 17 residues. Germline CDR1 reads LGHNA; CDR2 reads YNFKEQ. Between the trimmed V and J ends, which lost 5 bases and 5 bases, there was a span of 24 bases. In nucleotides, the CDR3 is TGTGCCAGCAGCGAGACCGTAAGGGGGGGAATGGGGACTGAAGCTTTCTTT. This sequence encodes CASSETVRGGMGTEAFF.

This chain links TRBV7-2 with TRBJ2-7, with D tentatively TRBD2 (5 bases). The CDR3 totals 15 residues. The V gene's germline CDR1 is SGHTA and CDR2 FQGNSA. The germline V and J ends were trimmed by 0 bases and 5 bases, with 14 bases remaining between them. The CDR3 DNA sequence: TGTGCCAGCAGCTTAGCCGCGGGCCTGTGGAACGAGCAGTACTTC. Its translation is CASSLAAGLWNEQYF.

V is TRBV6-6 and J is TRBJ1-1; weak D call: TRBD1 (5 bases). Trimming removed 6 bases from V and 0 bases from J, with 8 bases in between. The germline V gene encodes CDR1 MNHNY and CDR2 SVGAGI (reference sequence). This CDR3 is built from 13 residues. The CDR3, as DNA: TGTGCCAGCAGGAGACAGATGAACACTGAAGCTTTCTTT. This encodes CASRRQMNTEAFF.

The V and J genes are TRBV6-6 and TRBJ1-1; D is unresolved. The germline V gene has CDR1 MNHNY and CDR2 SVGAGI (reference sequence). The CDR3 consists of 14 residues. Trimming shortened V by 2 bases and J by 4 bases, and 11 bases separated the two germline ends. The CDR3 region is CASSYGGIITEAFF. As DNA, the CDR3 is TGTGCCAGCAGTTACGGCGGGATCATCACTGAAGCTTTCTTT.

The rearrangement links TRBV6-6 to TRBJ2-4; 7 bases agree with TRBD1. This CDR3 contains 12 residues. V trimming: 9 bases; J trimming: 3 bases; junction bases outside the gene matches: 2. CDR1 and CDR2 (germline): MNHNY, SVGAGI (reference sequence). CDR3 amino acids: CASGTDKNIQYF. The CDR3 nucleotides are TGTGCCAGTGGGACAGACAAAAACATTCAGTACTTC.

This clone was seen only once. The CDR3 sequence: CASSLEGSGSFF. Here the CDR3 DNA reads TGTGCCAGCAGCTTAGAAGGGAGTGGGTCTTTCTTT. This chain uses TRBV7-9 with TRBJ1-1, with D unclear. There are 12 residues in the CDR3. Germline V lookup: CDR1 SEHNR, CDR2 FQNEAQ (reference sequence). V was shortened by 1 base and J by 12 bases, with 12 bases between the two germline ends.

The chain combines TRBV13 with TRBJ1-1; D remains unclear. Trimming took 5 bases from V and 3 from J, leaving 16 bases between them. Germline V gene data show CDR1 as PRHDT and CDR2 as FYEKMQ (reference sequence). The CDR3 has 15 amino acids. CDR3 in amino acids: CASSPRPRWDTEAFF. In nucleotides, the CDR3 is TGTGCCAGCAGCCCTAGACCCAGATGGGACACTGAAGCTTTCTTT. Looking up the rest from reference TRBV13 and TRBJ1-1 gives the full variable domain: AAGVIQSPRHLIKEKRETATLKCYPIPRHDTVYWYQQGPGQDPQFLISFYEKMQSDKGSIPDRFSAQQFSDYHSELNMSSLELGDSALYFCASSPRPRWDTEAFFGQGTRLTVV.

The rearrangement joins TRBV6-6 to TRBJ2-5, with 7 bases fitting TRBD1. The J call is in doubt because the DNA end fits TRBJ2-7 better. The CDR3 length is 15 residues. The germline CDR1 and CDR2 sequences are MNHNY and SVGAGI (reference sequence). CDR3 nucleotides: TGTGCCAGCAGGGAATGGGACAGTTGGACAGACGAGCAGTACTTC. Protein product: CASREWDSWTDEQYF.

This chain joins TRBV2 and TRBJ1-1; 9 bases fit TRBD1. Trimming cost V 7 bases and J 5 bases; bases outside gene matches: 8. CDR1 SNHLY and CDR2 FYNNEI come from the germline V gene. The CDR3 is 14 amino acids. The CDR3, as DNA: TGTGCCAGCATATTATACAGGGGGCGAACTGAAGCTTTCTTT. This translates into CASILYRGRTEAFF.

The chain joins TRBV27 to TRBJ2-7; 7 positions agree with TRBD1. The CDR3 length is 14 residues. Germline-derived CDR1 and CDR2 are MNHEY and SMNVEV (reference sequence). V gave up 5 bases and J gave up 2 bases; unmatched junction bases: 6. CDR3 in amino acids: CASSPQTGTYEQYF. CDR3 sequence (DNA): TGTGCCAGCAGTCCCCAGACAGGGACCTACGAGCAGTACTTC.

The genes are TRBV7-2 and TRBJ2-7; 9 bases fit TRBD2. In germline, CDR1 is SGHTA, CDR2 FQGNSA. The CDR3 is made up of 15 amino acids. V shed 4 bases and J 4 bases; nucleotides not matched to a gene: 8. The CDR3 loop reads CASSYMRGGNYEQYF. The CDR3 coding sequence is TGTGCCAGCAGCTATATGCGGGGGGGGAATTACGAGCAGTACTTC.

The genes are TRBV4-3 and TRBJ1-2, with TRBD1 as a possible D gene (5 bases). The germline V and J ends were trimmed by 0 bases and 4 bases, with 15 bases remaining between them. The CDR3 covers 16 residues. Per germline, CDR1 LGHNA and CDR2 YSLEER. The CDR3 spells CASSQDPLRALYGYTF. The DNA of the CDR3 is TGCGCCAGCAGCCAAGACCCGCTCAGGGCCCTCTATGGCTACACCTTC.

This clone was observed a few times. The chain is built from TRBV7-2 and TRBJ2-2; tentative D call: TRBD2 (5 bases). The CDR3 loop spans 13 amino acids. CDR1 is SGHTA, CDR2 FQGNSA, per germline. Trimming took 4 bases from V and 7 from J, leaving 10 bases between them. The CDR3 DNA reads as TGTGCCAGCAGCTCGACTACTGACGGGGAGCTGTTTTTT. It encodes CASSSTTDGELFF.

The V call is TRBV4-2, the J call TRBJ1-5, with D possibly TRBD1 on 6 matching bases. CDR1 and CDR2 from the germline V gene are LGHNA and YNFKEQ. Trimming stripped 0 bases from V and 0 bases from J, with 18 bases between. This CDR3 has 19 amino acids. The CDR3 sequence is CASSQELRDIVYSNQPQHF. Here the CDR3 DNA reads TGTGCCAGCAGCCAAGAGCTAAGGGACATTGTATATAGCAATCAGCCCCAGCATTTT.

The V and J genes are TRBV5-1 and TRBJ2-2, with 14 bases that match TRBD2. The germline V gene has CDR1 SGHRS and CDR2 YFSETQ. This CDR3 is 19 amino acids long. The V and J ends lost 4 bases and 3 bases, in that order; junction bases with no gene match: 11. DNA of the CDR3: TGCGCCAGCAGCGCGCTACCGGGACTAGCGGGGGCCTACACCGGGGAGCTGTTTTTT. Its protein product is CASSALPGLAGAYTGELFF.

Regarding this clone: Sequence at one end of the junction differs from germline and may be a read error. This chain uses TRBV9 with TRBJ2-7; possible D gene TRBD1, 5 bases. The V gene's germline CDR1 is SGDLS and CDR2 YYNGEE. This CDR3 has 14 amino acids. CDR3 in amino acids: CANSVGRQGNEQYF. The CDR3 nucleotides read TGTGCCAACAGCGTAGGACGGCAGGGTAACGAGCAGTACTTC.